A selection of T cell receptor beta chains follows, all from one sample in a study of beta chain features in type 1 diabetes. TCRdb's copy holds only in-frame clones and misses some; the assay was immunoSEQ multiplex PCR. Of 300,000 to 350,000 clones in the sample, less than 10% are singletons; the top ten hold around 0.44%. Sequenced input: central memory CD4+ T cells from blood. These receptors came from a woman in her late teens or twenties in good health. CDR3s include the opening cysteine and the closing phenylalanine or tryptophan. The order of the fields is V gene, J gene, CDR3 length, clone size, D gene, CDR3 DNA, CDR3 protein. D genes are given only for firm matches. Not every row has a clone size; where given, it reads once, few, many or a size class.

v_gene: TRBV4-2
j_gene: TRBJ2-3
len: 15
abundance: -
d_gene: -
CDR3nt: TGTGCCAGCAGCCAAGTAGGACTAAGATCGGATACGCAGTATTTT
CDR3aa: CASSQVGLRSDTQYF

v_gene: TRBV2
j_gene: TRBJ2-5
len: 15
abundance: -
d_gene: TRBD2
CDR3nt: TGTGCCAGCAGATACGGGACTAGCGTTCAAGAGACCCAGTACTTC
CDR3aa: CASRYGTSVQETQYF

v_gene: TRBV6-5
j_gene: TRBJ1-1
len: 13
abundance: -
d_gene: -
CDR3nt: TGTGCCAGCAGGAGGGAGATGAACACTGAAGCTTTCTTT
CDR3aa: CASRREMNTEAFF

v_gene: TRBV21-1
j_gene: TRBJ2-7
len: 13
abundance: -
d_gene: -
CDR3nt: TGTGCCAGCATTCTTAGGACAGTCTACGAGCAGTACTTC
CDR3aa: CASILRTVYEQYF

v_gene: TRBV25-1
j_gene: TRBJ2-5
len: 13
abundance: -
d_gene: TRBD1
CDR3nt: TGTGCCAGCAGGACAGGGGTTGTGGAGACCCAGTACTTC
CDR3aa: CASRTGVVETQYF

v_gene: TRBV7-9
j_gene: TRBJ2-1
len: 13
abundance: few
d_gene: -
CDR3nt: TGTGCCAGCAGCCTCCTGGAGCAGGCTGAGCAGTTCTTC
CDR3aa: CASSLLEQAEQFF

v_gene: TRBV19
j_gene: TRBJ1-5
len: 14
abundance: -
d_gene: -
CDR3nt: TGTGCCAGCACCCAATGGAGGGTAGGTCAGCCCCAGCATTTT
CDR3aa: CASTQWRVGQPQHF

v_gene: TRBV11-2
j_gene: TRBJ2-1
len: 17
abundance: few
d_gene: TRBD2
CDR3nt: TGTGCCAGCAGCTCATCCGGGACTAGCGGGAGGGTAAATGAGCAGTTCTTC
CDR3aa: CASSSSGTSGRVNEQFF

v_gene: TRBV4-3
j_gene: TRBJ2-2
len: 15
abundance: -
d_gene: -
CDR3nt: TGCGCCAGCAGCACAGGACAGACTAACACCGGGGAGCTGTTTTTT
CDR3aa: CASSTGQTNTGELFF

v_gene: TRBV20-1
j_gene: TRBJ1-2
len: 10
abundance: few
d_gene: -
CDR3nt: TGCAGTGCTAGTAACTCAGTTCACACCTTC
CDR3aa: CSASNSVHTF

v_gene: TRBV7-8
j_gene: TRBJ2-3
len: 15
abundance: few
d_gene: TRBD2
CDR3nt: TGTGCCAGCAGCACGCCTAGCGGGAGTTGGGATACGCAGTATTTT
CDR3aa: CASSTPSGSWDTQYF

v_gene: TRBV28
j_gene: TRBJ1-2
len: 15
abundance: few
d_gene: -
CDR3nt: TGTGCCAGCAACAAGCCAGGTTTGGGGCGCGGGGGCTACACCTTC
CDR3aa: CASNKPGLGRGGYTF

v_gene: TRBV2
j_gene: TRBJ2-1
len: 13
abundance: -
d_gene: TRBD1
CDR3nt: TGTGCCAGCATGAGGGACAGCTACAATGAGCAGTTCTTC
CDR3aa: CASMRDSYNEQFF

v_gene: TRBV5-4
j_gene: TRBJ2-2
len: 16
abundance: few
d_gene: -
CDR3nt: TGTGCCAGCAGCAACCAACGAGGGCCGGGGACCGGGGAGCTGTTTTTT
CDR3aa: CASSNQRGPGTGELFF

v_gene: TRBV11-2
j_gene: TRBJ2-1
len: 16
abundance: -
d_gene: TRBD2
CDR3nt: TGTGCCAGCAGCGGGACTAGCGGGAGGACTCACAATGAGCAGTTCTTC
CDR3aa: CASSGTSGRTHNEQFF

v_gene: TRBV7-2
j_gene: TRBJ2-1
len: 12
abundance: -
d_gene: TRBD2
CDR3nt: TGTGCCAGCAGCCAAGGACTAGCGGGAATGTTCTTC
CDR3aa: CASSQGLAGMFF

v_gene: TRBV9
j_gene: TRBJ2-3
len: 14
abundance: -
d_gene: TRBD1
CDR3nt: TGTGCCAGCAGCGTCCGACAGGGGGCAGATACGCAGTATTTT
CDR3aa: CASSVRQGADTQYF

v_gene: TRBV29-1
j_gene: TRBJ2-1
len: 15
abundance: -
d_gene: -
CDR3nt: TGCAGCGTTGGGGGAGGTCCCGGCGTCTACAATGAGCAGTTCTTC
CDR3aa: CSVGGGPGVYNEQFF

v_gene: TRBV5-6
j_gene: TRBJ1-1
len: 14
abundance: -
d_gene: -
CDR3nt: TGTGCCAGCAGCTCACCTCACTTGAACACTGAAGCTTTCTTT
CDR3aa: CASSSPHLNTEAFF

v_gene: TRBV6-5
j_gene: TRBJ1-2
len: 14
abundance: few
d_gene: -
CDR3nt: TGTGCCAGCAGTTACAAGGGAGGGGACTATGGCTACACCTTC
CDR3aa: CASSYKGGDYGYTF

v_gene: TRBV11-2
j_gene: TRBJ1-5
len: 13
abundance: -
d_gene: TRBD1
CDR3nt: TGTGCCAGCAGCTTACAGGGGGATCAGCCCCAGCATTTT
CDR3aa: CASSLQGDQPQHF

v_gene: TRBV27
j_gene: TRBJ2-7
len: 17
abundance: -
d_gene: TRBD2
CDR3nt: TGTGCCAGCAGTTCTCGCCCCGGACTAGCGGGTACCTACGAGCAGTACTTC
CDR3aa: CASSSRPGLAGTYEQYF

v_gene: TRBV5-4
j_gene: TRBJ2-7
len: 16
abundance: -
d_gene: TRBD2
CDR3nt: TGTGCCAGCAGCATAGGACTAGCGGGAGGGGCCTACGAGCAGTACTTC
CDR3aa: CASSIGLAGGAYEQYF

v_gene: TRBV5-6
j_gene: TRBJ2-4
len: 16
abundance: few
d_gene: -
CDR3nt: TGTGCCAGCAGCCCCTTTTCTCTGAGGAGCGGAAACATTCAGTACTTC
CDR3aa: CASSPFSLRSGNIQYF

v_gene: TRBV25-1
j_gene: TRBJ1-1
len: 16
abundance: -
d_gene: TRBD1
CDR3nt: TGTGCCAGCAGGAGCAGCCCGGGACAGGGGAACACTGAAGCTTTCTTT
CDR3aa: CASRSSPGQGNTEAFF

v_gene: TRBV5-1
j_gene: TRBJ2-1
len: 15
abundance: few
d_gene: TRBD1
CDR3nt: TGCGCCAGCAGCTCGACGCCGGGACAGGGAAGGGAGCAGTTCTTC
CDR3aa: CASSSTPGQGREQFF

v_gene: TRBV29-1
j_gene: TRBJ2-1
len: 17
abundance: few
d_gene: TRBD1
CDR3nt: TGCAGCGTTTTAGAAGACAGGGGAGTTTTATCCTACAATGAGCAGTTCTTC
CDR3aa: CSVLEDRGVLSYNEQFF

v_gene: TRBV10-2
j_gene: TRBJ2-3
len: 11
abundance: -
d_gene: -
CDR3nt: TGCGCCAGCAGCTTTGTAGATACGCAGTATTTT
CDR3aa: CASSFVDTQYF

v_gene: TRBV5-1
j_gene: TRBJ1-2
len: 14
abundance: few
d_gene: -
CDR3nt: TGCGCCAGCAGAGTGACTGGAGCTAACTATGGCTACACCTTC
CDR3aa: CASRVTGANYGYTF

v_gene: TRBV7-3
j_gene: TRBJ1-1
len: 14
abundance: -
d_gene: -
CDR3nt: TGTGCCAGCAGCCCTCAGGGGTACGGCACTGAAGCTTTCTTT
CDR3aa: CASSPQGYGTEAFF

v_gene: TRBV10-3
j_gene: TRBJ2-7
len: 15
abundance: -
d_gene: -
CDR3nt: TGTGCCATCAGTGAGGTGGGAGATTTCTCCTACGAGCAGTACTTC
CDR3aa: CAISEVGDFSYEQYF

v_gene: TRBV19
j_gene: TRBJ1-5
len: 15
abundance: many
d_gene: -
CDR3nt: TGTGCCAGTAGTCGGAGTCGAGATAGCAATCAGCCCCAGCATTTT
CDR3aa: CASSRSRDSNQPQHF

v_gene: TRBV6-6
j_gene: TRBJ2-1
len: 15
abundance: few
d_gene: -
CDR3nt: TGTGCCAGCAGTTATTCAAATGTGGCTTACAATGAGCAGTTCTTC
CDR3aa: CASSYSNVAYNEQFF

v_gene: TRBV5-4
j_gene: TRBJ2-1
len: 16
abundance: -
d_gene: TRBD2
CDR3nt: TGTGCCAGCAGCCAACTGGGGGGGGAATCCTACAATGAGCAGTTCTTC
CDR3aa: CASSQLGGESYNEQFF

v_gene: TRBV28
j_gene: TRBJ2-7
len: 17
abundance: few
d_gene: TRBD2
CDR3nt: TGTGCCAGCAGTTTATTTGGGACTAGCGGGACCTCCTACGAGCAGTACTTC
CDR3aa: CASSLFGTSGTSYEQYF

v_gene: TRBV18
j_gene: TRBJ2-5
len: 16
abundance: few
d_gene: TRBD1
CDR3nt: TGTGCCAGCTCACCCGCGGGACAGGCGGCGCAGGAGACCCAGTACTTC
CDR3aa: CASSPAGQAAQETQYF

v_gene: TRBV27
j_gene: TRBJ2-3
len: 14
abundance: few
d_gene: TRBD1
CDR3nt: TGTGCCAGCAAGCAGGGGGCGATGGGAGATACGCAGTATTTT
CDR3aa: CASKQGAMGDTQYF